Each of the 21 T cell receptor beta chains below was sequenced from the same sample in a study of blood T cells in healthy people across ages. With a J-beta primer mix and a sample-barcoded 5' primer, a second PCR ran roughly 6 to 12 cycles. Each CDR3 protein gets one entry after TCRdb re-called the 5' RACE reads with MiXCR. Of around 1,000,000 distinct CDR3 sequences in the sample, approximately 25% were seen once. These data were likewise used in another study, on T cells of mothers and their children.

Sequenced material: blood. The receptors stem from a girl aged 2 to 10 in good health.

The table lists this clonotype with a few counts. The CDR3 sequence: CASSYLSGRGPGELFF. The CDR3 region has the DNA TGTGCCAGCAGTTACCTGAGCGGGAGAGGCCCCGGGGAGCTGTTTTTT. The V gene is TRBV6-2 or TRBV6-3, the J gene TRBJ2-2, with 8 bases identical to TRBD2. Germline V lookup: CDR1 MNHEY, CDR2 SVGEGT. V shed 2 bases, J shed 6 bases, and the junction held 8 bases outside the gene matches. This CDR3 region has 16 residues.

This clonotype has more than one count but fewer than ten. The chain is built from TRBV20-1 and TRBJ2-1, with 7 nucleotides matching TRBD2. This CDR3 is built from 14 residues. Germline V lookup: CDR1 DFQATT, CDR2 SNEGSKA (reference sequence). The V gene end was trimmed by 2 bases and the J gene end by 6 bases; junction bases not matched to a gene: 7. The chain's CDR3 is CSARRREYSNEQFF. In DNA, the CDR3 is TGCAGTGCTAGACGGCGGGAGTATAGCAATGAGCAGTTCTTC.

This clonotype was detected only a few times. The chain links TRBV28 to TRBJ2-1; D gene uncertain. The CDR3 has 14 amino acids. Trimming pared 6 bases from V and 3 bases from J, leaving 12 bases between. Per the germline V gene, CDR1 is MDHEN and CDR2 is SYDVKM. The CDR3 loop reads CASRKSSHYNEQFF. For the CDR3, the DNA is TGTGCCAGCAGAAAGTCGTCACACTACAATGAGCAGTTCTTC.

The chain combines TRBV4-3 with TRBJ1-1, with a possible D match to TRBD1 (5 bases). The CDR3 covers 15 residues. In germline, CDR1 is LGHNA, CDR2 YSLEER. With 0 bases removed from V and 5 bases from J, the gap between germline ends came to 13 bases. CDR3 sequence reads: CASSQDFRGGTEAFF. CDR3 bases: TGCGCCAGCAGCCAAGATTTCCGGGGGGGAACTGAAGCTTTCTTT.

This clonotype has only a few counts. J is TRBJ2-1 and V is TRBV5-1; TRBD2 is a possible D gene (5 bases). This CDR3 has 15 residues. The V gene's germline CDR1 is SGHRS and CDR2 YFSETQ. The ends were cut back, 3 bases at V and 3 bases at J, with 13 bases in the middle. The CDR3 is CASSSGGGHYNEQFF. The CDR3 DNA sequence: TGCGCCAGCAGCTCAGGTGGCGGGCACTACAATGAGCAGTTCTTC. Looking up the rest from reference TRBV5-1 and TRBJ2-1 gives the full variable domain: KAGVTQTPRYLIKTRGQQVTLSCSPISGHRSVSWYQQTPGQGLQFLFEYFSETQRNKGNFPGRFSGRQFSNSRSEMNVSTLELGDSALYLCASSSGGGHYNEQFFGPGTRLTVL.

The gene calls are TRBV7-2 and TRBJ2-5; TRBD2 matches at 13 bases. The J call is doubtful: the DNA matches TRBJ2-1 better. The length of the CDR3 is 17 residues. The germline V gene encodes CDR1 SGHTA and CDR2 FQGNSA. Here the CDR3 reads CASSPTSGLAGLGEQFF. In DNA form, the CDR3 reads TGTGCCAGCAGCCCCACTTCGGGACTAGCGGGATTAGGTGAGCAGTTCTTC.

This clonotype occurred a few times. The chain employs TRBV7-9 and TRBJ2-6; 8 bases agree with TRBD2. Trimming removed 8 bases from V and 1 base from J; junction bases left unmatched: 4. Germline V gives CDR1 SEHNR, CDR2 FQNEAQ (reference sequence). CDR3 size: 15 residues. The CDR3 region is CASGRGGSGANVLTF. Written as DNA, the CDR3 is TGTGCCAGCGGACGCGGGGGGTCTGGGGCCAACGTCCTGACTTTC.

The chain is built from TRBV29-1 and TRBJ2-1, with D perhaps being TRBD1 or TRBD2 (5 bases each). The end of the DNA fits TRBJ2-5 better, so the J call may be wrong. CDR1 SQVTM and CDR2 ANQGSEA come from the germline V gene. There are 16 residues in the CDR3. CDR3 coding DNA: TGCAGCGTTGTCGGGTTCGACAGAGGGTCAGTCGGGACCCAGTACTTC. It encodes CSVVGFDRGSVGTQYF.

This clonotype was seen more than once but under ten times. This chain connects TRBV20-1 to TRBJ1-1, with D tentatively TRBD1 (5 bases). Between the trimmed V and J ends, which lost 6 bases and 1 base, there was a span of 12 bases. CDR3 length equals 13 residues. CDR1 is DFQATT and CDR2 is SNEGSKA in the germline V gene (reference sequence). CDR3 amino acids: CSAPTGSNTEAFF. As DNA, the CDR3 is TGCAGTGCCCCCACAGGTTCGAACACTGAAGCTTTCTTT.

The chain couples TRBV9 to TRBJ2-1; D may match TRBD1 or TRBD2 (5 bases each). Per germline, CDR1 SGDLS and CDR2 YYNGEE. The CDR3 has 16 amino acids. V was clipped by 2 bases and J by 5 bases, with 17 bases between them. CDR3 DNA: TGTGCCAGCAGCGTTATAGGGACCTCGGGGAACAATGAGCAGTTCTTC. Amino acid sequence: CASSVIGTSGNNEQFF.

CDR3 sequence: CSVAGTGETQYF. The CDR3 DNA sequence: TGCAGCGTTGCCGGGACAGGAGAGACCCAGTACTTC. The genes are TRBV29-1 and TRBJ2-5, with TRBD1 matching over 8 bases. The CDR3 is made up of 12 amino acids. Trimming at V came to 4 bases and at J to 4 bases, leaving 2 bases not matched to a gene. CDR1 is SQVTM, CDR2 ANQGSEA, per germline.

The chain couples TRBV7-9 to TRBJ2-5, with 8 nucleotides matching TRBD2. CDR3 length: 16 amino acids. Germline V lookup: CDR1 SEHNR, CDR2 FQNEAQ (reference sequence). V shed 7 bases, J shed 0 bases, and the junction held 10 bases outside the gene matches. CDR3 sequence (DNA): TGTGCCAGCACCCGAGGGATAGCGGGGTACCAAGAGACCCAGTACTTC. Encoded protein: CASTRGIAGYQETQYF.

This clonotype was seen a handful of times. The chain uses TRBV7-8 and TRBJ2-5; D possibly corresponds to TRBD2 (5 bases). Trimming pared 2 bases from V and 2 bases from J, leaving 12 bases between. Germline V gives CDR1 SGHVS, CDR2 FQNEAQ. The CDR3 has 15 amino acids. CDR3: CASSLLYGEQETQYF. In DNA, the CDR3 is TGTGCCAGCAGCTTACTTTACGGGGAACAAGAGACCCAGTACTTC.

This clonotype turned up a few times. The rearrangement links TRBV15 to TRBJ2-1, with D unclear. Per germline, CDR1 LNHNV and CDR2 YYDKDF (reference sequence). With 1 base removed from V and 3 bases from J, the gap between germline ends came to 7 bases. The CDR3 covers 14 residues. CDR3 amino acids: CATSRGQDYNEQFF. The CDR3 DNA is TGTGCCACCAGCAGAGGCCAGGACTACAATGAGCAGTTCTTC.

This rearrangement joins TRBV7-2 to TRBJ2-5; 10 positions agree with TRBD2. Matching the DNA end better, TRBJ2-7 makes the J call doubtful. The V gene's germline CDR1 is SGHTA and CDR2 FQGNSA. CDR3 length: 15 amino acids. CDR3 bases: TGTGCCAGCAGCGCCCGACTAGCGGGCACCTACGAGCAGTACTTC. Its translation is CASSARLAGTYEQYF.

The chain uses TRBV3-1 and TRBJ2-4, with TRBD2 as a possible D gene (6 bases). V lost 0 bases and J lost 7, with 22 bases in between. CDR3 size: 18 residues. From germline, CDR1 is LGHDT and CDR2 YNNKEL (reference sequence). The CDR3 region is CASSQDPPAVRRENIQYF. As DNA, the CDR3 is TGTGCCAGCAGCCAAGACCCGCCCGCAGTAAGGAGGGAGAACATTCAGTACTTC.

This chain uses TRBV7-2 with TRBJ2-5; 10 positions match TRBD2. The CDR3 is made up of 18 amino acids. From germline, CDR1 is SGHTA and CDR2 FQGNSA. The V segment lost 1 base and the J segment 4 bases; nucleotides outside the gene matches: 12. DNA for the CDR3: TGTGCCAGCAGCTTAGTAATAGGGCTAGCGGGAGATCTAGAGACCCAGTACTTC. Its protein is CASSLVIGLAGDLETQYF.

J is TRBJ2-5 and V is TRBV2, with D unclear. CDR1 and CDR2 from the germline V gene are SNHLY and FYNNEI. CDR3 length: 17 amino acids. Trimming stripped 4 bases from V and 2 bases from J, with 20 bases between. CDR3 in DNA: TGTGCCAGCAGTGTCCTGCCGGCAGGCGAGCTTCAAGAGACCCAGTACTTC. Translation gives CASSVLPAGELQETQYF.

The J gene is TRBJ2-1, the V gene TRBV20-1; no clear D. Germline V lookup: CDR1 DFQATT, CDR2 SNEGSKA (reference sequence). This CDR3 is 12 amino acids long. With 5 bases removed from V and 2 bases from J, the gap between germline ends came to 7 bases. The CDR3 protein is CSAGGAYNEQFF. The DNA for the CDR3 is TGCAGTGCTGGTGGCGCCTACAATGAGCAGTTCTTC.

The rearrangement links TRBV29-1 to TRBJ2-7; D possibly matches TRBD1 or TRBD2 (5 bases each). The DNA end is a closer match to TRBJ2-1, so the J assignment may be wrong. This CDR3 has 15 amino acids. Germline CDR1 SQVTM, CDR2 ANQGSEA. The CDR3 DNA sequence: TGCAGCGTTGTTGGGGTGGGGGTGTCCTACAATGAGCAGTTCTTC. Translation gives CSVVGVGVSYNEQFF.

This clonotype has just one count. This CDR3 is missing its conserved last phenylalanine or tryptophan, likely due to a read error. The chain carries TRBV5-1 and TRBJ1-1; D gene uncertain. The CDR3 has 15 residues. CDR1 and CDR2 (germline): SGHRS, YFSETQ. V shed 1 base and J shed 0 bases, with 10 bases lying between them. CDR3 nucleotide sequence: TGCGCCAGCAGCTTGTACGGAACCATGAACACTGAAGCTTTCTCT. Its protein is CASSLYGTMNTEAFS.